Presented here are 8 T cell receptor beta chains from one specimen sequenced in a study of blood T cell repertoires in COVID-19. Produced via immunoSEQ multiplex PCR; TCRdb's table is partial and in-frame only. The sample holds some 160,000 clones, roughly nine tenths seen once. The source material was peripheral blood. These receptors came from a man in his 60s with acute or convalescent COVID-19.

V usage is TRBV19 and J usage is TRBJ2-1; 10 nucleotides line up with TRBD2. The CDR3 consists of 13 residues. Trimming removed 11 bases from V and 4 bases from J; junction bases left unmatched: 5. Per the germline V gene, CDR1 is LNHDA and CDR2 is SQIVND (reference sequence). The CDR3 nucleotides read TGTGCCGTAAGCGGGGGGGTATACAATGAGCAGTTCTTC. It is translated as CAVSGGVYNEQFF.

The rearrangement uses TRBV6-6 and TRBJ1-2; TRBD1 aligns across 7 bases. Germline V lookup: CDR1 MNHNY, CDR2 SVGAGI (reference sequence). CDR3 length: 17 amino acids. With 5 bases clipped from V and 0 bases from J, the junction kept 12 bases outside the gene matches. This CDR3 is CASSRQGKTTANYGYTF. The CDR3 region has the DNA TGTGCCAGCAGTCGACAGGGAAAAACCACAGCTAACTATGGCTACACCTTC.

The rearrangement links TRBV3-1 (or the pseudogene TRBV3-2) to TRBJ1-4, with TRBD1 identical over 7 bases. Losses at the gene ends were 4 bases for V and 4 bases for J; bases not matched to a gene: 3. The CDR3 covers 14 residues. The germline gives CDR1 LGHDT, CDR2 YNNKEL (reference sequence). CDR3 nucleotide sequence: TGTGCCAGCAGCCGGGACAGAAATAATGAAAAACTGTTTTTT. It encodes CASSRDRNNEKLFF.

V usage is TRBV12-3 or TRBV12-4 and J usage is TRBJ2-3; no reliable D call. V was clipped by 4 bases and J by 4 bases, with 9 bases between them. The CDR3 has 13 residues. CDR3: CASSSRPPDTQYF. The CDR3 nucleotides are TGTGCCAGCAGTTCCCGTCCCCCAGATACGCAGTATTTT.

V usage is TRBV19 and J usage is TRBJ1-1; D gene ambiguous. The CDR3 is made up of 12 amino acids. Germline V gene sequence: CDR1 LNHDA, CDR2 SQIVND (reference sequence). Trimming cost V 2 bases and J 4 bases, with 5 bases left between them. CDR3 sequence (DNA): TGTGCCAGTAGTATACCGGGCACTGAAGCTTTCTTT. Protein sequence: CASSIPGTEAFF.

This clone was seen once. The V call is TRBV18, the J call TRBJ2-1; 8 bases align to TRBD2. Unmatched junction bases numbered 14, after V lost 1 base and J lost 6 bases. Per germline, CDR1 KGHSH and CDR2 LQKENI. The CDR3 spans 18 residues. In DNA form, the CDR3 reads TGTGCCAGCTCACCACTCAGCTCGGGACTAGACTTCCCCAATGAGCAGTTCTTC. It translates to CASSPLSSGLDFPNEQFF.

V is TRBV7-3 and J is TRBJ1-1; D might be TRBD1 (6 bases). Trimming left V 2 bases short and J 5 bases short, with 15 bases between. The V gene's germline CDR1 is SGHTA and CDR2 FQGTGA. There are 15 residues in the CDR3. The CDR3 region has the DNA TGTGCCAGCAGCTTACAATCTACAGGGCGAACTGAAGCTTTCTTT. Translation: CASSLQSTGRTEAFF.

The CDR3 region has the DNA TGTGCCAGCAGCTTTGGGCGACATGTCCCCTACGAGCAGTACTTC. It specifies CASSFGRHVPYEQYF. V and J are TRBV13 and TRBJ2-7; no clear D gene. Germline CDR1 PRHDT, CDR2 FYEKMQ (reference sequence). This CDR3 spans 15 amino acids. Trimming took 3 bases from V and 2 from J, leaving 14 bases between them.